Listed below are T cell receptor beta chains from one sample, sequenced in a study of regulatory T cells in long-lasting Graves disease. TCRdb independently ran MiXCR on the multiplex PCR reads; one entry per CDR3 protein. The data show fewer than 450,000 distinct CDR3 sequences, with around 22% seen just once and roughly a quarter held by the top ten. The specimen was peripheral blood mononuclear cells (PBMCs), collected when the disease was refractory, from a patient treated with antithyroid drugs. The receptors derive from a female donor with Graves disease. Each CDR3 is given with its conserved first and last residue. D genes are given only for firm matches. Expanded clones are given a class, and other clones once, few, many or no size at all.

v_call	d_call	j_call	clone_size	cdr3_nt	cdr3_aa
TRBV10-3	TRBD2	TRBJ2-2	-	TGTGCCATCACTGCTGGAGCGGGAGGGACCGGGGAGCTGTTTTTT	CAITAGAGGTGELFF
TRBV19	TRBD1	TRBJ1-1	few	TGTGCCAGTAGTACCAGACAGGGGGCGAAGGGCACTGAAGCTTTCTTT	CASSTRQGAKGTEAFF
TRBV30	-	TRBJ2-7	-	TGTGCCTGGAGCGAACTTTGGGGGACTTACGAGCAGTACTTC	CAWSELWGTYEQYF
TRBV7-2	-	TRBJ2-7	-	TGTGCCAGCAGCTGGGACTACGAGCAGTACTTC	CASSWDYEQYF
TRBV7-8	TRBD2	TRBJ2-3	-	TGTGCCAGCAGCTTAGCTCAGCGGGGGGGGGTGAGCGATACGCAGTATTTT	CASSLAQRGGVSDTQYF
TRBV5-6	-	TRBJ2-7	once	TGTGCCAGCAGCTTTTCAGGGCCGGGCGAGCAGTACTTC	CASSFSGPGEQYF
TRBV4-2	-	TRBJ1-2	-	TGTGCCAGCAGCCAAGATGGGACCCCTTACAGGGCGGATGGCTACACCTTC	CASSQDGTPYRADGYTF
TRBV29-1	TRBD1	TRBJ1-2	-	TGCAGCGTTGCAGTGGGCAGGGGGCTCGGCTACACCTTC	CSVAVGRGLGYTF
TRBV28	TRBD1	TRBJ1-5	few	TGTGCCAGCAGTTTATGGGCAGGGGGAGGCAATCAGCCCCAGCATTTT	CASSLWAGGGNQPQHF
TRBV18	-	TRBJ2-5	few	TGTGCCAGCTCACCGATATCCCAAGAGACCCAGTACTTC	CASSPISQETQYF
TRBV5-1	TRBD2	TRBJ2-3	-	TGCGCCAGCAGGTCGGGGGGATTAACAGATACGCAGTATTTT	CASRSGGLTDTQYF
TRBV7-9	-	TRBJ1-1	-	-	CASSPWSGQTFGAFF
TRBV28	TRBD1	TRBJ2-5	many	TGTGCCAGCAGTTTAATTGAGGGGGCTGAGACCCAGTACTTC	CASSLIEGAETQYF
TRBV11-2	-	TRBJ2-6	-	TGTGCCAGCAGCCGAAGGTTTTTGGGTTCTGGGGCCAACGTCCTGACTTTC	CASSRRFLGSGANVLTF
TRBV18	-	TRBJ1-1	few	TGTGCCAGCGAAGGGGGCACTGAAGCTTTCTTT	CASEGGTEAFF
TRBV27	TRBD2	TRBJ2-1	-	TGTGCCAGCAGGGCTGGACTAGCTTCCTTCAATGAGCAGTTCTTC	CASRAGLASFNEQFF
TRBV12-3/TRBV12-4	-	TRBJ2-1	-	TGTGCCAGCAGTTCCGGGACTCGTCAGTTCTTC	CASSSGTRQFF
TRBV7-9	-	TRBJ1-2	-	TGTGCCAGCAGCCCCCTAGGGGGGGAGTATGGCTACACCTTC	CASSPLGGEYGYTF
TRBV30	TRBD2	TRBJ2-6	few	TGTGCCTGGACCGGGGGCGGACTAGCCGCCCCTGGGGCCAACGTCCTGACTTTC	CAWTGGGLAAPGANVLTF